This T cell receptor (beta chain) comes out of a study of blood T cell repertoires in COVID-19. As handled by the study authors: The assay estimated nucleated cells by amplifying reference gene primers. Only in-frame clones appear in the TCRdb table, and some are missing; sequencing was by immunoSEQ multiplex PCR. The V and J calls and clone size come from that table; D and trimming were worked out from the DNA. The sample has about 52,000 clones; more than 85% are singletons. V was shortened by 5 bases and J by 5 bases, with 19 bases between the two germline ends. Germline V gene data show CDR1 as LNHDA and CDR2 as SQIVND (reference sequence). The CDR3 runs 15 residues.

Sequencing was done on a sample of peripheral blood. The chain uses TRBV19 and TRBJ2-7; maybe TRBD1 (6 bases). This clonotype originated in a human donor with active COVID-19. The donor label of this sample is uncertain. CDR3 DNA sequence: TGTGCCAGTAGTTCTTCCGGGACATGGGTTAACGAGCAGTACTTC. It specifies CASSSSGTWVNEQYF.